These 32 T cell receptor beta chains share one sample of origin, sequenced in a study of cytomegalovirus exposure and HLA in healthy donors. The PCR made use of 60 Vbeta and 13 Jbeta primers. Data came from immunoSEQ multiplex PCR; TCRdb stores just in-frame clones and leaves some out. Among 150,000 to 200,000 clones, about 75% were seen once, and the ten largest hold approximately 11%. Sequencing used PBMCs. All receptors come from a man aged 18 to 30 in good health and CMV-seropositive.

This clone was recorded at least ten times. The J gene is TRBJ2-3, the V gene TRBV7-2, with TRBD2 matching 8 bases. The V segment lost 5 bases and the J segment 0 bases; nucleotides outside the gene matches: 7. The CDR3 spans 16 residues. Germline-derived CDR1 and CDR2 are SGHTA and FQGNSA. The CDR3 sequence is CASSAAGTRSTDTQYF. CDR3 in DNA: TGTGCCAGCAGCGCGGCCGGGACTAGAAGCACAGATACGCAGTATTTT.

V usage is TRBV7-9 and J usage is TRBJ1-2; 10 nucleotides align to TRBD1. Germline V lookup: CDR1 SEHNR, CDR2 FQNEAQ (reference sequence). J lost 7 bases, V lost 5 bases, and 10 bases had no gene match. CDR3 length equals 15 residues. CDR3 nucleotides: TGTGCCAGCAGCCCTAGGGACAGGGGATTGAGTGGCTACACCTTC. Protein product: CASSPRDRGLSGYTF.

The chain couples TRBV27 to TRBJ1-5; no clear D. Trimming took off 2 bases at V and 0 bases at J, with 8 bases between the two ends. The V gene's germline CDR1 is MNHEY and CDR2 SMNVEV (reference sequence). The CDR3 totals 15 residues. The CDR3 DNA sequence: TGTGCCAGCAGTTTACTTTTCCCTAGCAATCAGCCCCAGCATTTT. It specifies CASSLLFPSNQPQHF.

The chain is built from TRBV19 and TRBJ2-7; 11 bases map to TRBD2. The CDR3 length is 20 residues. Trimming removed 1 base from V and 2 bases from J; junction bases left unmatched: 16. Germline loops: CDR1 LNHDA, CDR2 SQIVND (reference sequence). CDR3 sequence (DNA): TGTGCCAGTAGTATAGCTAAGAAATCAGGGACTAGCGGATTGACCTACGAGCAGTACTTC. Encoded protein: CASSIAKKSGTSGLTYEQYF.

The count of this clone is one. This rearrangement joins TRBV18 to TRBJ2-1; tentatively, D is TRBD2 (5 bases). V lost 0 bases, J lost 0 bases, and 9 bases lay in between. The CDR3 sequence is 16 residues long. Germline values: CDR1 KGHSH, CDR2 LQKENI. CDR3 amino acids: CASSPPTGSSYNEQFF. In DNA, the CDR3 is TGTGCCAGCTCACCACCAACGGGGAGCTCCTACAATGAGCAGTTCTTC.

The chain uses TRBV28 and TRBJ2-7; D is perhaps TRBD2 (5 bases). Between the trimmed V and J ends, which lost 7 bases and 0 bases, there was a span of 13 bases. Germline CDR1 and CDR2: MDHEN and SYDVKM. This CDR3 is built from 14 residues. The DNA of the CDR3 is TGTGCCAGCAATAGCGCCTTTCGCTCCTACGAGCAGTACTTC. As protein: CASNSAFRSYEQYF.

The V call is TRBV28, the J call TRBJ1-2; 7 bases line up with TRBD1. The CDR3 contains 13 residues. The V gene end was trimmed by 3 bases and the J gene end by 7 bases; junction bases not matched to a gene: 5. Germline V lookup: CDR1 MDHEN, CDR2 SYDVKM. The CDR3 loop reads CASSFLDRPGYTF. The CDR3 DNA is TGTGCCAGCAGTTTTCTGGACAGGCCTGGCTACACCTTC.

The J gene is TRBJ2-3, the V gene TRBV30, with D possibly matching TRBD1 (5 bases). This CDR3 contains 13 residues. The V gene's germline CDR1 is GTSNPN and CDR2 SVGIG (reference sequence). Trimming took off 0 bases at V and 4 bases at J, with 8 bases between the two ends. Written as DNA, the CDR3 is TGTGCCTGGAGTGTACAGGTGGCAGATACGCAGTATTTT. Its translation: CAWSVQVADTQYF. Full variable domain (missing parts from reference TRBV30 and TRBJ2-3): SQTIHQWPATLVQPVGSPLSLECTVEGTSNPNLYWYRQAAGRGLQLLFYSVGIGQISSEVPQNLSASRPQDRQFILSSKKLLLSDSGFYLCAWSVQVADTQYFGPGTRLTVL.

In its sample, this clone was seen a few times. The chain links TRBV6-1 to TRBJ1-3; tentatively, D is TRBD1 (6 bases). The germline V gene encodes CDR1 MNHNS and CDR2 SASEGT. The V end was cut by 5 bases, the J end by 1 base, with 12 bases between. This CDR3 region has 15 residues. CDR3: CASSIYRVSGNTIYF. As DNA, the CDR3 is TGTGCCAGCAGTATCTACAGGGTTTCTGGAAACACCATATATTTT.

The V call is TRBV27, the J call TRBJ2-7, with 13 bases lining up with TRBD2. The CDR3 extends over 17 amino acids. Trimming cost V 2 bases and J 0 bases; bases outside gene matches: 4. From germline, CDR1 is MNHEY and CDR2 SMNVEV (reference sequence). CDR3: CASSLKGLAGSSYEQYF. CDR3 DNA: TGTGCCAGCAGTTTAAAGGGACTAGCGGGGAGCTCCTACGAGCAGTACTTC.

The chain carries TRBV25-1 and TRBJ1-2, with a tentative D call TRBD1 (6 bases). The V and J ends lost 3 bases and 5 bases respectively, with 16 bases between them. From germline, CDR1 is MGHDK and CDR2 SYGVNS. The CDR3 covers 15 residues. CDR3 coding DNA: TGTGCCAGCAGTGAGCCAGGGGTGGGATCATATGGCTACACCTTC. This translates into CASSEPGVGSYGYTF.

This chain links TRBV7-8 with TRBJ1-5; TRBD1 might be the D (6 bases). This CDR3 has 17 residues. The germline V gene encodes CDR1 SGHVS and CDR2 FQNEAQ. V lost 2 bases and J 6 bases, leaving 20 bases between the germline ends. The CDR3 sequence: CASSLPGRRGLFQPQHF. The CDR3 DNA follows: TGTGCCAGCAGCTTACCGGGGCGCAGGGGTCTTTTTCAGCCCCAGCATTTT. Complete variable domain (other parts from reference TRBV7-8 and TRBJ1-5): GAGVSQSPRYKVAKRGQDVALRCDPISGHVSLFWYQQALGQGPEFLTYFQNEAQLDKSGLPSDRFFAERPEGSVSTLKIQRTQQEDSAVYLCASSLPGRRGLFQPQHFGDGTRLSIL.

The V call is TRBV27, the J call TRBJ2-3, with TRBD1 matching over 7 bases. In germline, CDR1 is MNHEY, CDR2 SMNVEV (reference sequence). V dropped 8 bases and J dropped 2; count of bases not matched to a gene: 10. This CDR3 contains 15 residues. This chain's CDR3 is CASRPRGLLTDTQYF. The CDR3 DNA sequence: TGTGCCAGCCGCCCTAGGGGGCTCCTCACAGATACGCAGTATTTT.

As concerns this clone: The identical CDR3 is also encoded by other nucleotide sequences in the sample. The gene calls are TRBV18 and TRBJ1-3; 8 nucleotides line up with TRBD1. Germline-derived CDR1 and CDR2 are KGHSH and LQKENI. V was clipped by 2 bases and J by 0 bases; unmatched bases: 0. The CDR3 totals 15 residues. CDR3 DNA: TGTGCCAGCTCACCAACAGGGGGCTCTGGAAACACCATATATTTT. This codes for CASSPTGGSGNTIYF.

The V and J genes are TRBV29-1 and TRBJ1-1, with TRBD1 matching 9 bases. Germline trimming cut 6 bases from V and 4 bases from J; bases unmatched to any gene: 9. CDR3 length: 14 residues. Germline V gene sequence: CDR1 SQVTM, CDR2 ANQGSEA. CDR3 nucleotides: TGCAGCGTAGGACCGGGACAGGGAGTCACTGAAGCTTTCTTT. Protein sequence: CSVGPGQGVTEAFF.

This clone was detected once. The gene calls are TRBV11-3 and TRBJ2-1, with TRBD1 matching 9 bases. J was trimmed by 9 bases and V by 3 bases; bases with no gene match: 9. The CDR3 runs to 15 residues. In germline, CDR1 is SGHNT, CDR2 YENEEA. The CDR3 is CASSFAGQGFVEQFF. The CDR3 coding sequence is TGTGCCAGCAGCTTTGCTGGACAGGGGTTTGTTGAGCAGTTCTTC.

This chain connects TRBV28 to TRBJ2-2; D may be TRBD2 (6 bases). Trimming took 6 bases from V and 3 from J, leaving 14 bases between them. Germline CDR1 and CDR2: MDHEN and SYDVKM. This CDR3 spans 15 amino acids. Here the CDR3 reads CASRLGGPDTGELFF. CDR3 DNA: TGTGCCAGCAGACTCGGAGGGCCGGACACCGGGGAGCTGTTTTTT.

Written as DNA, the CDR3 is TGTGCCAGCAGTTACGACTCCAACTGGGAGCTGTTTTTT. Protein sequence: CASSYDSNWELFF. This chain joins TRBV6-5 and TRBJ2-2; D gene uncertain. Trimming took off 2 bases at V and 9 bases at J, with 10 bases between the two ends. Germline V gives CDR1 MNHEY, CDR2 SVGAGI. This CDR3 spans 13 amino acids.

This clone came up a few times. This chain links TRBV27 with TRBJ2-1; 7 bases agree with TRBD2. Germline V gene lookup returns CDR1 MNHEY and CDR2 SMNVEV (reference sequence). J lost 9 bases, V lost 3 bases, and 11 bases had no gene match. CDR3 length: 15 amino acids. The CDR3: CASSFPGTNGSEQFF. DNA for the CDR3: TGTGCCAGCAGTTTTCCCGGGACTAACGGAAGTGAGCAGTTCTTC.

The rearrangement links TRBV28 to TRBJ1-5; possible D gene TRBD1, 5 bases. CDR1 and CDR2 (germline): MDHEN, SYDVKM. V was trimmed by 5 bases and J by 4 bases, leaving 15 bases between them. The CDR3 is 15 residues long. The CDR3 DNA reads as TGTGCCAGCAGTGTTCCCCCGGGGGGGAATCAGCCCCAGCATTTT. Its translation: CASSVPPGGNQPQHF.

This chain links TRBV5-1 with TRBJ1-1; no reliable D call. CDR1 and CDR2 (germline): SGHRS, YFSETQ. Trimming left V 4 bases short and J 4 bases short, with 8 bases between. This CDR3 is 12 amino acids long. This CDR3 reads CASSPRGTEAFF. The CDR3 DNA follows: TGCGCCAGCAGCCCCCGGGGCACTGAAGCTTTCTTT.

V and J are TRBV28 and TRBJ2-7, with D unclear. The CDR3 has 12 residues. The germline V and J ends were trimmed by 6 bases and 5 bases, with 11 bases remaining between them. Per the germline V gene, CDR1 is MDHEN and CDR2 is SYDVKM. The CDR3 loop is CASRLHPHEQYF. The DNA for the CDR3 is TGTGCCAGCAGACTCCATCCCCACGAGCAGTACTTC.

The rearrangement links TRBV11-1 to TRBJ1-3; no firm D call. Germline lookup yields CDR1 SGHAT and CDR2 FQDESV (reference sequence). V lost 7 bases and J 2 bases, leaving 12 bases between the germline ends. This CDR3 comprises 14 residues. CDR3 sequence: CASKELGTGNTIYF. CDR3 DNA: TGTGCCAGCAAAGAGTTGGGCACTGGAAACACCATATATTTT.

The chain combines TRBV4-2 with TRBJ1-2; the match to TRBD1 covers 8 bases. Trimming at V came to 0 bases and at J to 4 bases, leaving 4 bases not matched to a gene. The CDR3 has 15 residues. Germline V CDR1 and CDR2: LGHNA, YNFKEQ. The CDR3 region has the DNA TGTGCCAGCAGCCAAGAGGCAGGGGGCGGCTATGGCTACACCTTC. This sequence encodes CASSQEAGGGYGYTF.

This sequence joins TRBV9 and TRBJ2-2; D remains ambiguous. There are 15 residues in the CDR3. V was clipped by 0 bases and J by 7 bases, with 13 bases between them. Germline V gives CDR1 SGDLS, CDR2 YYNGEE. The CDR3 region has the DNA TGTGCCAGCAGCGTAGATTCCCTAACCGGCGGGGAGCTGTTTTTT. This gives the protein CASSVDSLTGGELFF.

This chain uses TRBV7-2 with TRBJ2-1; 7 bases line up with TRBD2. The CDR3 runs 14 residues. CDR1 and CDR2 (germline): SGHTA, FQGNSA. The trim removed 4 bases at V and 7 bases at J, leaving 7 bases unmatched. Here the CDR3 DNA reads TGTGCCAGCAGCTCCCGACTAGCTTCAAATGAGCAGTTCTTC. This codes for CASSSRLASNEQFF.

The CDR3 spells CASRYDLAGGGTDTQYF. CDR3 sequence (DNA): TGTGCCAGTAGGTACGATCTAGCGGGAGGCGGCACAGATACGCAGTATTTT. This chain connects TRBV7-9 to TRBJ2-3, with 11 positions matching TRBD2. CDR1 is SEHNR, CDR2 FQNEAQ, per germline (reference sequence). Trimming took 9 bases from V and 1 from J; bases not matched to a gene: 12. CDR3 size: 17 residues.

This clone was counted only a few times. The chain joins TRBV6-1 to TRBJ2-5; TRBD2 is a possible D gene (7 bases). Looked up from germline, CDR1 is MNHNS and CDR2 is SASEGT. V shed 4 bases and J shed 0 bases, with 18 bases lying between them. CDR3 length: 17 residues. CDR3 loop: CASSVGGRGGNQETQYF. CDR3 DNA: TGTGCCAGCAGTGTAGGGGGGCGGGGAGGGAACCAAGAGACCCAGTACTTC.

This clone was seen only once. This chain uses TRBV5-1 with TRBJ2-1, with 10 nucleotides matching TRBD2. The CDR3 has 17 residues. Per the germline V gene, CDR1 is SGHRS and CDR2 is YFSETQ. J was trimmed by 0 bases and V by 4 bases; bases with no gene match: 7. The CDR3 DNA reads as TGCGCCAGCAGCGGGGGGACTAGCGCTAGCTCCTACAATGAGCAGTTCTTC. This translates into CASSGGTSASSYNEQFF.

The V and J genes are TRBV18 and TRBJ2-3; D is unclear. The CDR3 spans 13 residues. V gave up 4 bases and J gave up 1 base, with 6 bases separating them. The germline gives CDR1 KGHSH, CDR2 LQKENI. CDR3 sequence: CASSRTGTDTQYF. The CDR3 DNA is TGTGCCAGCTCACGTACAGGCACAGATACGCAGTATTTT. Full variable domain (remainder filled in from reference TRBV18 and TRBJ2-3): NAGVMQNPRHLVRRRGQEARLRCSPMKGHSHVYWYRQLPEEGLKFMVYLQKENIIDESGMPKERFSAEFPKEGPSILRIQQVVRGDSAAYFCASSRTGTDTQYFGPGTRLTVL.

This clone appeared once. The chain employs TRBV6-1 and TRBJ2-7; D possibly corresponds to TRBD1 (5 bases). The CDR3 extends over 13 amino acids. V shed 6 bases and J shed 5 bases, with 14 bases lying between them. CDR1 and CDR2 from the germline V gene are MNHNS and SASEGT. The CDR3 DNA is TGTGCCAGCAGCGACAGTACGGTGGACGAGCAGTACTTC. It codes for CASSDSTVDEQYF.

Of note for this clone: Its ends do not fully match the called genes, so a read error is possible. This chain connects TRBV4-2 to TRBJ2-3; 8 nucleotides align to TRBD2. This CDR3 comprises 15 residues. Germline V gene lookup returns CDR1 LGHNA and CDR2 YNFKEQ. CDR3 DNA sequence: TGTACCAGCAGCCAAGAACTAGCGGGCACAGATACGCAGTATTTT. The encoded protein is CTSSQELAGTDTQYF.